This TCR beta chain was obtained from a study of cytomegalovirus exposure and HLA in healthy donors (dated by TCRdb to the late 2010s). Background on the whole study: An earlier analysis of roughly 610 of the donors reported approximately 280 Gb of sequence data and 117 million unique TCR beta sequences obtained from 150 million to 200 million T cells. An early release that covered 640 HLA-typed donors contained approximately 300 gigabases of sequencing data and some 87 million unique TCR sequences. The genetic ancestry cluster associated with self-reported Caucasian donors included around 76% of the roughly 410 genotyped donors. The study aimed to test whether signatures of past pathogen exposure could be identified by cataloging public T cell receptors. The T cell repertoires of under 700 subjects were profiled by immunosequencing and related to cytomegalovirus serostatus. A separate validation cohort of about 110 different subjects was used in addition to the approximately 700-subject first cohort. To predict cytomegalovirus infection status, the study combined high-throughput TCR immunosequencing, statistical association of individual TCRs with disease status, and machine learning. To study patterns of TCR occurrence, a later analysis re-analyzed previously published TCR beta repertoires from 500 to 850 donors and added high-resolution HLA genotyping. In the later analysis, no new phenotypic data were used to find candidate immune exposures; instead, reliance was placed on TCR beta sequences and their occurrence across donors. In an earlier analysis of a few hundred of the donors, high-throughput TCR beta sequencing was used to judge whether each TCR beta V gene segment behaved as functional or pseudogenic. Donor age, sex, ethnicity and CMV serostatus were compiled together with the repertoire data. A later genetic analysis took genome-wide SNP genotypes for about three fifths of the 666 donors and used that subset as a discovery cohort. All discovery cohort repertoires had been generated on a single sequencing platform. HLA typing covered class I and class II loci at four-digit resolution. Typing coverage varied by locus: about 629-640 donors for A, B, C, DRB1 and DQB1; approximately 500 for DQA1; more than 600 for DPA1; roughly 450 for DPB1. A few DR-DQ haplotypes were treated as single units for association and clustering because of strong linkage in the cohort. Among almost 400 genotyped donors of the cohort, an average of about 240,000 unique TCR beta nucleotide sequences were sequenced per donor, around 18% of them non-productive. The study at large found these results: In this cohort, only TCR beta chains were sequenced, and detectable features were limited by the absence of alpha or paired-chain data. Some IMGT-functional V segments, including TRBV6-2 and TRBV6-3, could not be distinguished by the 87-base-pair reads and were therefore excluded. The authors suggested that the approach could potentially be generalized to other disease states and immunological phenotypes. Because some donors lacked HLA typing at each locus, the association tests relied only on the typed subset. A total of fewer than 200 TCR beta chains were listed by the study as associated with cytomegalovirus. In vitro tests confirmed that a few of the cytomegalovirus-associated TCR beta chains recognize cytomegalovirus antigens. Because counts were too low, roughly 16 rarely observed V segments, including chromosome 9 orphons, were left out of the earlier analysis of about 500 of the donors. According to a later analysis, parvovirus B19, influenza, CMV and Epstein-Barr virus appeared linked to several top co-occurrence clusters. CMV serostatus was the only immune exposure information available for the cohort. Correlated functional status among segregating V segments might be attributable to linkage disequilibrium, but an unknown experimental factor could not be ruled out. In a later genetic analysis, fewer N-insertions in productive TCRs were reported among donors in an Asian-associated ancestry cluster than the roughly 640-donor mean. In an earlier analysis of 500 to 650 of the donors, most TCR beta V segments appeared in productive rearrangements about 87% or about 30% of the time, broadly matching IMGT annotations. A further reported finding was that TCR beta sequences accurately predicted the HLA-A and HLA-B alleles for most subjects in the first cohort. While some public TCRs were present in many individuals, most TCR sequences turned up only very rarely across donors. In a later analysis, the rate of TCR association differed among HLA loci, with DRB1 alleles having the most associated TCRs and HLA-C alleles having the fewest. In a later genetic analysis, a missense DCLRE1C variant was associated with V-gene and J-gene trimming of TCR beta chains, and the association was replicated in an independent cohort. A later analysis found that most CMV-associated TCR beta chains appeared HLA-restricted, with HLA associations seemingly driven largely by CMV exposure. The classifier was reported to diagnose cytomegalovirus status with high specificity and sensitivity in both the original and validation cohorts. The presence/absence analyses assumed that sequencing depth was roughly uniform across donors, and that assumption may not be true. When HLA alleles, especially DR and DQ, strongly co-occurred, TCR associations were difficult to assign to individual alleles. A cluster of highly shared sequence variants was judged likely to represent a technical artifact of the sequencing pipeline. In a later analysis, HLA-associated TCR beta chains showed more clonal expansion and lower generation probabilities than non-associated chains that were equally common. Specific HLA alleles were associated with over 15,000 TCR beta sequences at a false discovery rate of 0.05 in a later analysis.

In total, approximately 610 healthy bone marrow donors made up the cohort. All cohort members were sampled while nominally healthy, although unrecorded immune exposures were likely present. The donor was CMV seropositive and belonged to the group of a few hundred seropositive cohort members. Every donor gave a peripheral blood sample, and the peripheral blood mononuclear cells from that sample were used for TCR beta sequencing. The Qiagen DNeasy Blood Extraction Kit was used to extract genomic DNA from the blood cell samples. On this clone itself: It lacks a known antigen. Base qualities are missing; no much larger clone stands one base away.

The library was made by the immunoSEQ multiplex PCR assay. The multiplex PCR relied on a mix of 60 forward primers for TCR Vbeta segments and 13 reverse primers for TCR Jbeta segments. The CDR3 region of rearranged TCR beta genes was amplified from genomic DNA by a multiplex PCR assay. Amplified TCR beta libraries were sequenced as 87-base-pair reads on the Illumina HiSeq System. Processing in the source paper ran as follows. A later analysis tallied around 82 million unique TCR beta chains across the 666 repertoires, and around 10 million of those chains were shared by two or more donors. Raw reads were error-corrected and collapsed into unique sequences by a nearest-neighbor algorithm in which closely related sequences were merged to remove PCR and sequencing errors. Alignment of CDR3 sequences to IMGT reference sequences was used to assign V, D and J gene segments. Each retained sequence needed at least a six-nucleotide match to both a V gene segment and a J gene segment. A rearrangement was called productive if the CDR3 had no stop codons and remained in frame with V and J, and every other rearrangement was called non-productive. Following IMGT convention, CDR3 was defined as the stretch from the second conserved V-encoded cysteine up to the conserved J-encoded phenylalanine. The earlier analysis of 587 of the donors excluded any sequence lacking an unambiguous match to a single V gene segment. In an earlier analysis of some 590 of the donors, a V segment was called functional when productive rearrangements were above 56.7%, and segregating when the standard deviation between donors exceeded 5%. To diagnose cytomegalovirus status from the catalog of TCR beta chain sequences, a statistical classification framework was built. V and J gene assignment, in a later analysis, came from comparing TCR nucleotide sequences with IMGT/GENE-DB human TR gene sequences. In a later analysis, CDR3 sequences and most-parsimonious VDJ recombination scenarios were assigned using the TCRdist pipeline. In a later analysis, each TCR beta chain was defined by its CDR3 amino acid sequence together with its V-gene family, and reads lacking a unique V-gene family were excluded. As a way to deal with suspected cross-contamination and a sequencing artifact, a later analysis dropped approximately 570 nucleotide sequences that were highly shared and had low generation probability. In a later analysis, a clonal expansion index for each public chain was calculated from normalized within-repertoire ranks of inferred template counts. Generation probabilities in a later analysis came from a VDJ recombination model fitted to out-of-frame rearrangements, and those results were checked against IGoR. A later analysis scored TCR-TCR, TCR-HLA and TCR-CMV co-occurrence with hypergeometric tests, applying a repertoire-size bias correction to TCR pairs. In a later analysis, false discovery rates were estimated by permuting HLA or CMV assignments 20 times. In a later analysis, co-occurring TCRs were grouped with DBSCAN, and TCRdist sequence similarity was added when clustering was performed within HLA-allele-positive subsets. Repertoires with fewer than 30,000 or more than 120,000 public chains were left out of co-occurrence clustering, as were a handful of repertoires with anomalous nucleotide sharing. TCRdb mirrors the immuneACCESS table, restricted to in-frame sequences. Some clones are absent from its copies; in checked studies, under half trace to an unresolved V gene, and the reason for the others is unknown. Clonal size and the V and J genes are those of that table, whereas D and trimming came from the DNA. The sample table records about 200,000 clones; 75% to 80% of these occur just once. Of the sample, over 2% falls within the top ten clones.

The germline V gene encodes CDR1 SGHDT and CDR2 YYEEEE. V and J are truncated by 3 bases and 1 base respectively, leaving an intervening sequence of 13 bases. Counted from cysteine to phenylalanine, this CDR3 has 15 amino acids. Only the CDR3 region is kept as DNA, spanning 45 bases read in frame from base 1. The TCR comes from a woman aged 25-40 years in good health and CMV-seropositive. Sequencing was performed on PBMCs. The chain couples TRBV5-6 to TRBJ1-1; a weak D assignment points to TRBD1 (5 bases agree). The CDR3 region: CASSWGDLPNTEAFF. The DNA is TGTGCCAGCAGCTGGGGGGACTTACCGAACACTGAAGCTTTCTTT.